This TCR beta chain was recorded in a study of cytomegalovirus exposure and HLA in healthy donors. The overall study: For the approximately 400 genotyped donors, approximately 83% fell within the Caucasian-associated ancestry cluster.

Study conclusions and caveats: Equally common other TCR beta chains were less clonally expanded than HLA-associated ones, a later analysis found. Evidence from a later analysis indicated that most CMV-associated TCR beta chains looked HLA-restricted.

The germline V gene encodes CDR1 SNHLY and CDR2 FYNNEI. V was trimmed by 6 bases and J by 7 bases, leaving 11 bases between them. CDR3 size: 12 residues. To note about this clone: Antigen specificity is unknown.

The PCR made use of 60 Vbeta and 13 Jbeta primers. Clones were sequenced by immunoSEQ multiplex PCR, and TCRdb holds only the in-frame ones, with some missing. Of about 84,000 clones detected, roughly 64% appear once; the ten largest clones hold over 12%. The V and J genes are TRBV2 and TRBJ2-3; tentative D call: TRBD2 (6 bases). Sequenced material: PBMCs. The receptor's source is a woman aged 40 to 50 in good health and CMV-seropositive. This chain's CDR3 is CASRGGLYTQYF. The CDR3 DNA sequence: TGTGCCAGCAGGGGGGGACTCTATACGCAGTATTTT.